This record looks at one T cell receptor beta chain sequence and its context. Its specificity is unknown. These data come from a study of T cells in Graves' hyperthyroidism and ophthalmopathy. The length of the CDR3 is 14 residues. V was pared by 6 bases and J by 5 bases, with 14 bases between. Germline V lookup: CDR1 SEHNR, CDR2 FQNEAQ (reference sequence). Study findings and constraints: Blood also showed most of the thyroid clonotypes that were expanded above 0.001.

Template material for amplifying TCR beta CDR3 regions consisted of RNA transcripts. Carried out on the TCR CDR3, a first-round RT-PCR used the HTBI primer set. From the multiplex PCR reads, TCRdb called clonotypes with MiXCR, one entry per CDR3 protein. Among around 570,000 distinct CDR3 sequences listed, about 20% were seen once. The study left out patients who had uncontrolled infection, other autoimmune disease, pregnancy or lactation. The sample was blood. The TCR comes from a man aged 35 to 55 with Graves' ophthalmopathy. The chain has TRBV7-9 and TRBJ1-3, with D possibly matching TRBD1 (6 bases). CDR3 DNA: TGTGCCAGCAGTACTGGACAGAATAGAAACACCATATATTTT. Encoded protein: CASSTGQNRNTIYF.